This T cell receptor beta chain stems from a study of blood T cell repertoires in COVID-19. The CDR3 extends over 16 amino acids. Germline CDR1 reads SGHRS; CDR2 reads YFSETQ. V lost 1 base, J lost 4 bases, and 10 bases stayed unmatched. Data came from immunoSEQ multiplex PCR; TCRdb stores just in-frame clones and leaves some out. The data contain a few hundred thousand clones, 91% of them singletons. The sequencing sample was made of PBMCs or T cells enriched from blood (not recorded which). The sequence was collected from a human donor in a cohort exposed to, infected with or recovered from COVID-19 (not recorded which). The donor label of this sample is uncertain. This rearrangement joins TRBV5-1 to TRBJ1-2; TRBD1 agrees at 7 bases. This chain's CDR3 is CASSLLGTELVYGYTF. Here the CDR3 DNA reads TGCGCCAGCAGCTTGCTCGGGACAGAGTTAGTCTATGGCTACACCTTC.